This TCR beta chain was sequenced during a study of human T cells and chemical hapten exposure. Study in general: Small pooled library volume differences chiefly drove per-sample TCR yield variation. Findings of the study overall: Expanded TCRs made up significantly more big CDR3 similarity clusters than controls did. TCRs whose frequency exceeded 1 in 1000 remained the same following DPC sensitization.

The time point: pre-sensitization, week 0. Treatment noted: therapeutic diphenylcyclopropenone sensitization with weekly scalp DPC. In TCRdb, the RACE reads were re-called with MiXCR into one record per CDR3 protein. This table has about 80,000 distinct CDR3 sequences, approximately 14% appearing once. There are 12 residues in the CDR3. The germline V gene encodes CDR1 SQVTM and CDR2 ANQGSEA. The junction had 6 bases not matched to a gene; V was cut back by 7 bases and J by 5 bases. This clonotype was seen more than once but under ten times. Its target is unknown. This sequence originates from a woman in her fifties or sixties with alopecia areata. Some clones in this sample may be carry-over from other donors' samples. The source was whole blood, collected in connection with sensitization to the hapten diphenylcyclopropenone (DPC). The chain uses TRBV29-1 and TRBJ1-1, with 8 bases fitting TRBD1. The CDR3 reads CSGSTGVTEAFF. CDR3 nucleotide sequence: TGCAGCGGTTCGACAGGGGTGACTGAAGCTTTCTTT.